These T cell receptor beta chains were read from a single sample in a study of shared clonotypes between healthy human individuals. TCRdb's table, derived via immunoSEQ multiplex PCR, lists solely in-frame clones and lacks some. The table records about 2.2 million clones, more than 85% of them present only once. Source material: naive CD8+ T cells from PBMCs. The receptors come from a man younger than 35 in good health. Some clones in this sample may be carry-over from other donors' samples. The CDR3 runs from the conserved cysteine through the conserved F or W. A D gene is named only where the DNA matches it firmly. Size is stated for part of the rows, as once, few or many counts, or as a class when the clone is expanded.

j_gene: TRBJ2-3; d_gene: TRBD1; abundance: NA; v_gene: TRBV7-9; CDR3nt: TGTGCCAGCAGCCGTCCGGACAGGGGACAAGATACGCAGTATTTT; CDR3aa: CASSRPDRGQDTQYF
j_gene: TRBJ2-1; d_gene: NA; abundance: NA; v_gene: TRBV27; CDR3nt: TGTGCCAGCAGTTTATCGAACGGGGTCAATGAGCAGTTCTTC; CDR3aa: CASSLSNGVNEQFF
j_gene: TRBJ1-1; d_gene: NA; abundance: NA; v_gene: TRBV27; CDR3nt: TGTGCCAGCAGTTTCCTGTTCCAGGCGGGTACTGAAGCTTTCTTT; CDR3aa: CASSFLFQAGTEAFF
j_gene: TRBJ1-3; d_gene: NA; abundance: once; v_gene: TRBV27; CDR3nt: TGTGCCAGCAGTCCCGGACGGGGCTCTGGAAACACCATATATTTT; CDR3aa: CASSPGRGSGNTIYF
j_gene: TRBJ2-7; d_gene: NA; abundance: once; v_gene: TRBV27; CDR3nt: TGTGCCAGCAGTTCGACCAGGAGCTCCTACGAGCAGTACTTC; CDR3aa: CASSSTRSSYEQYF
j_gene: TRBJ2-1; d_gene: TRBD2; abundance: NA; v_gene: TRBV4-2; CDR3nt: TGTGCCAGCAGCCAAGTACTAGCGAGCAACAATGAGCAGTTCTTC; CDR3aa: CASSQVLASNNEQFF
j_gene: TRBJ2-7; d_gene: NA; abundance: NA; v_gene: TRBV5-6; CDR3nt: TGTGCCAGCAGTCTCTCTCCAGCTTCATACGAGCAGTACTTC; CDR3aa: CASSLSPASYEQYF
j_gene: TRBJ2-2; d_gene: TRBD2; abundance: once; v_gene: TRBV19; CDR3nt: TGTGCCAGTAGTATAGAAATCCCACGGACTAGCGCCGAGCGTCCCGGGGAGCTGTTTTTT; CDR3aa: CASSIEIPRTSAERPGELFF
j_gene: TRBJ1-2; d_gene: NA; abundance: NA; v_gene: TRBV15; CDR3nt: TGTGCCACCAGCCAAAACCCGGTCTTCTATGGCTACACCTTC; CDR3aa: CATSQNPVFYGYTF
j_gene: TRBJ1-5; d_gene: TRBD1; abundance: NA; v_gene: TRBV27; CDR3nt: TGTGCCAGCAGTTTAAGGGAGGGGGCCGTCAAACAGCCCCAGCATTTT; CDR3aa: CASSLREGAVKQPQHF